The present TCR beta chain was sequenced within a study of T cell responses to AZD1222 COVID-19 vaccine. Method: immunoSEQ multiplex PCR; TCRdb's copy keeps in-frame clones and lacks some. The data hold approximately 100,000 clones, with 85% to 90% observed a single time. The V and J ends lost 4 bases and 0 bases, in that order; junction bases with no gene match: 14. Germline lookup yields CDR1 SGDLS and CDR2 YYNGEE. The CDR3 is 18 residues long. In the case of this clone: Its antigen is undetermined.

Study observations and caveats: White British people made up most donors, females outnumbered males, and clonal diversity was possibly underestimated. Unmutated variant regions are reportedly the target of nearly half of TCRs that are spike-specific.

The sample in question was peripheral blood, obtained 28 days after the second AZD1222 dose. The rearrangement links TRBV9 to TRBJ1-2; 8 bases fit TRBD1. The receptor was derived from an adult who received the AZD1222 COVID-19 vaccine. In nucleotides, the CDR3 is TGTGCCAGCAGCCCCGACCCGGACAGGGTCTATACTAACTATGGCTACACCTTC. Residues: CASSPDPDRVYTNYGYTF.